This T cell receptor (beta chain) appears in the sequencing data of a study of blood T cell repertoires in COVID-19. Background on the study: From the United States, Italy and Spain came samples of acute and convalescent COVID-19.

V gave up 4 bases and J gave up 3 bases, with 16 bases separating them. The CDR3 totals 15 residues. The germline CDR1 and CDR2 sequences are SGHTA and FQGNSA. TCRdb keeps only in-frame clones here, not all; method: immunoSEQ multiplex PCR. Of some 260,000 clones listed, about nine tenths are singletons. The receptor was isolated from a woman in her 30s with COVID-19, enrolled during active disease. What was sequenced was peripheral blood. This rearrangement joins TRBV7-2 to TRBJ2-7, with D perhaps TRBD1 (6 bases). The CDR3 DNA is TGTGCCAGCAGCTCGCGTCCCGGGACATACTACGAGCAGTACTTC. Its translation is CASSSRPGTYYEQYF.